This T cell receptor (beta chain) derives from a study of human T cells and chemical hapten exposure. Across the study: A patient group, mainly female, showed alopecia areata, totalis or universalis.

This CDR3 is 16 amino acids long. The germline CDR1 and CDR2 sequences are LGHDT and YNNKEL (reference sequence). Trimming removed 0 bases from V and 7 bases from J, with 17 bases in between. TCRdb reprocessed the RACE reads via MiXCR and lists one record per CDR3 protein. The table lists some 300,000 distinct CDR3 sequences, 4.5% to 7% of them singletons. This sample's time point: pre-sensitization, week 0. Treatment denoted: therapeutic diphenylcyclopropenone sensitization with weekly scalp DPC. The sample in question was whole blood, obtained in connection with sensitization to the hapten diphenylcyclopropenone (DPC). J is TRBJ2-3 and V is TRBV3-1, with D perhaps matching TRBD2 (7 bases). The clonotype originates from a woman between 18 and 29 years old with alopecia areata. Some clones in this sample may be carry-over from other donors' samples. The CDR3 region is CASSQEVRGAGNTQYF. In DNA form, the CDR3 reads TGTGCCAGCAGCCAAGAGGTTCGGGGGGCCGGAAATACGCAGTATTTT.